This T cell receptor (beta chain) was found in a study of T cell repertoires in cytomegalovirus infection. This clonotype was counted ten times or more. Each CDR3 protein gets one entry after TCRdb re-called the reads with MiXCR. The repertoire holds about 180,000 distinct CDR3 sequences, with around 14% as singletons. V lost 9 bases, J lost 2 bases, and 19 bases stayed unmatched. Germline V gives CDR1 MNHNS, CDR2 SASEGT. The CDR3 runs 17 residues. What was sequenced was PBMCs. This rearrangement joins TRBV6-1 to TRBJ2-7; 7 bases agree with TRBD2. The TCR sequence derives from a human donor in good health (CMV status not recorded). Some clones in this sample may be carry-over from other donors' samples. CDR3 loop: CASTVRGSFVGPYEQYF. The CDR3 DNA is TGTGCCAGTACTGTCCGCGGGAGTTTTGTTGGACCCTACGAGCAGTACTTC.